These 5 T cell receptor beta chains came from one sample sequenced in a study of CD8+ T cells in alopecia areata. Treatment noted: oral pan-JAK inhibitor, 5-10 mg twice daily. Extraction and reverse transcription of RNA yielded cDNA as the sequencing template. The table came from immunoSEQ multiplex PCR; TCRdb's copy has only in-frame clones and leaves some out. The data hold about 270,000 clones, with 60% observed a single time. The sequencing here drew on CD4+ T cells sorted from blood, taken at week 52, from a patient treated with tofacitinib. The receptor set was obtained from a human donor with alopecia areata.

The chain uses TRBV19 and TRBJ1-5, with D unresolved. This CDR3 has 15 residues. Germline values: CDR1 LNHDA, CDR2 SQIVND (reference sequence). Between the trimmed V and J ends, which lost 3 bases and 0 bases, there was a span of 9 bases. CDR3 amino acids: CASSISGYSNQPQHF. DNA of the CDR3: TGTGCCAGTAGTATTTCAGGCTATAGCAATCAGCCCCAGCATTTT.

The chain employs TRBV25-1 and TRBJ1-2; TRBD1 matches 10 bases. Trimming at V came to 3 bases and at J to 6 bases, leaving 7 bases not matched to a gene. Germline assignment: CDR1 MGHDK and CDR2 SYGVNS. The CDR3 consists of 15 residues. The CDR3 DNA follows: TGTGCCAGCAGTGAGCCGGACAGGGGGACGGATGGCTACACCTTC. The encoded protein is CASSEPDRGTDGYTF.

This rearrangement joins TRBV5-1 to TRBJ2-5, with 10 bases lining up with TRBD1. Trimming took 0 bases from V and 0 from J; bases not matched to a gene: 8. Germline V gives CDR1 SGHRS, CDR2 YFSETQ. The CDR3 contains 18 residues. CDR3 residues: CASSLAKTGTGDQETQYF. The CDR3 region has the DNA TGCGCCAGCAGCTTGGCCAAAACAGGGACAGGGGACCAAGAGACCCAGTACTTC.

The CDR3 DNA is TGCGCCAGCAGCCAAGAGTTTAAGGGATCCCAGCCCCAGCATTTT. This encodes CASSQEFKGSQPQHF. The chain recombines TRBV4-3 with TRBJ1-5; D gene unclear. V shed 0 bases and J shed 7 bases, with 13 bases lying between them. CDR3 length equals 15 residues. CDR1 and CDR2 (germline): LGHNA, YSLEER.

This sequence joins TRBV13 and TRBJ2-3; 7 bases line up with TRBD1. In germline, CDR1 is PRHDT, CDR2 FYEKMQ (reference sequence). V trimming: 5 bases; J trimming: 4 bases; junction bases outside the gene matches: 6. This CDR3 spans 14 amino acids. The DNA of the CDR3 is TGTGCCAGCAGCCGGAATGACAGGGCAGATACGCAGTATTTT. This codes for CASSRNDRADTQYF.